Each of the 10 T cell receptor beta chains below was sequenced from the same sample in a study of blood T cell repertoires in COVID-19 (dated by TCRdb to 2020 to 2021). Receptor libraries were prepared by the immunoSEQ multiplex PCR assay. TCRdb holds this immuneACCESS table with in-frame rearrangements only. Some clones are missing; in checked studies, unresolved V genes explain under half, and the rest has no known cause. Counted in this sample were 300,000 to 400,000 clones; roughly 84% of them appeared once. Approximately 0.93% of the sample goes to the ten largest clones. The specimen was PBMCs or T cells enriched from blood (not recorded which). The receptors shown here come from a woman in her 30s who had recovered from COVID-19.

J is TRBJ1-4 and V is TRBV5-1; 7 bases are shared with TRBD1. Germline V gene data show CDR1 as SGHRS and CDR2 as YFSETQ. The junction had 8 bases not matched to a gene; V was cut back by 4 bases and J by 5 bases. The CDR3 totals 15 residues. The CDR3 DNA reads TGCGCCAGCAGCAGGGGGACAGACCTAAATGAAAAACTGTTTTTT. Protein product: CASSRGTDLNEKLFF.

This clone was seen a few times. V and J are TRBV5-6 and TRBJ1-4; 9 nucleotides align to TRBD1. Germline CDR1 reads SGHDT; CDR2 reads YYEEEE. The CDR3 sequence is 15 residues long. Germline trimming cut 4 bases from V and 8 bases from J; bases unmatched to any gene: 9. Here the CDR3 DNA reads TGTGCCAGCAGCGGCTTGGACAGGGGAGGAGAAAAACTGTTTTTT. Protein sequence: CASSGLDRGGEKLFF.

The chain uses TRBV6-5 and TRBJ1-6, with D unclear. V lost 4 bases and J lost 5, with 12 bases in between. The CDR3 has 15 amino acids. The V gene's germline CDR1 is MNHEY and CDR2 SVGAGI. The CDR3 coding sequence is TGTGCCAGCAGTTTGGGGAAAGCGGATAATTCACCCCTCCACTTT. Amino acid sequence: CASSLGKADNSPLHF.

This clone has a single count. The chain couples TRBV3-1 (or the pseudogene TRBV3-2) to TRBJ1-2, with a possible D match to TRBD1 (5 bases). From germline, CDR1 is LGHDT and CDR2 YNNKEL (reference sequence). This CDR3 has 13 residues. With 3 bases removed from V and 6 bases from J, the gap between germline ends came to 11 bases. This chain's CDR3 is CASSHQGGDGYTF. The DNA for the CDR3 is TGTGCCAGCAGCCACCAGGGAGGCGATGGCTACACCTTC.

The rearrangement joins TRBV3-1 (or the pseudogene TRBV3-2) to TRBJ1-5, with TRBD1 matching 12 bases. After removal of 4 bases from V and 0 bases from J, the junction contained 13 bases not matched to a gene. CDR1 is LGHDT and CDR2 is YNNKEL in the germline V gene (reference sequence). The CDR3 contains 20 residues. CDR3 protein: CASSRTRAGQGALSNQPQHF. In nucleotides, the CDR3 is TGTGCCAGCAGCCGGACGAGAGCGGGACAGGGGGCGCTTAGCAATCAGCCCCAGCATTTT.

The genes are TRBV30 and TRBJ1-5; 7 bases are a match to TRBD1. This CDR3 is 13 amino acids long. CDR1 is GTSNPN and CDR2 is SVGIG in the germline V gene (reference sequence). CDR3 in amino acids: CALGGGGNQPQHF. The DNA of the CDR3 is TGTGCACTTGGAGGGGGCGGCAATCAGCCCCAGCATTTT.

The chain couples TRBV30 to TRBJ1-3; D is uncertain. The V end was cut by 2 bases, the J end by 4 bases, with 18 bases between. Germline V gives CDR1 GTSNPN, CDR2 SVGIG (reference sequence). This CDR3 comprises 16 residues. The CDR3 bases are TGTGCCTGGAGTTTTACCCTAGGGAGATCGGGAAACACCATATATTTT. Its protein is CAWSFTLGRSGNTIYF.

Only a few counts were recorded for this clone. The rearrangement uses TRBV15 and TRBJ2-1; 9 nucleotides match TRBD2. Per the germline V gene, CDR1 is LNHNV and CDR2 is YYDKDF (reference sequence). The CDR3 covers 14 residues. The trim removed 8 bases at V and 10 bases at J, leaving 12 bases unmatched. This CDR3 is CATGGLGLAREQFF. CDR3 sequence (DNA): TGTGCCACCGGGGGGCTGGGACTAGCAAGAGAGCAGTTCTTC.

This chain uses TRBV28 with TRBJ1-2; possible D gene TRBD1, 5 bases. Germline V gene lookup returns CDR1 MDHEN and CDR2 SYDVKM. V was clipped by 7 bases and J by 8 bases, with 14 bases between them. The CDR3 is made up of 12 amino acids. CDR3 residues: CASNGGFYGYTF. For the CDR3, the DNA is TGTGCCAGCAACGGGGGGTTTTACGGCTACACCTTC.

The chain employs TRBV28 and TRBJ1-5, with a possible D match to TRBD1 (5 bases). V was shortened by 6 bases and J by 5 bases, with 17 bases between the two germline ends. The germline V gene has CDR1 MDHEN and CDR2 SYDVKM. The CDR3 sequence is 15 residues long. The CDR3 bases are TGTGCCAGCAGCCCCTATTACGGGGGGGATCAGCCCCAGCATTTT. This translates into CASSPYYGGDQPQHF. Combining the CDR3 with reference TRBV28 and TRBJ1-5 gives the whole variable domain DVKVTQSSRYLVKRTGEKVFLECVQDMDHENMFWYRQDPGLGLRLIYFSYDVKMKEKGDIPEGYSVSREKKERFSLILESASTNQTSMYLCASSPYYGGDQPQHFGDGTRLSIL.